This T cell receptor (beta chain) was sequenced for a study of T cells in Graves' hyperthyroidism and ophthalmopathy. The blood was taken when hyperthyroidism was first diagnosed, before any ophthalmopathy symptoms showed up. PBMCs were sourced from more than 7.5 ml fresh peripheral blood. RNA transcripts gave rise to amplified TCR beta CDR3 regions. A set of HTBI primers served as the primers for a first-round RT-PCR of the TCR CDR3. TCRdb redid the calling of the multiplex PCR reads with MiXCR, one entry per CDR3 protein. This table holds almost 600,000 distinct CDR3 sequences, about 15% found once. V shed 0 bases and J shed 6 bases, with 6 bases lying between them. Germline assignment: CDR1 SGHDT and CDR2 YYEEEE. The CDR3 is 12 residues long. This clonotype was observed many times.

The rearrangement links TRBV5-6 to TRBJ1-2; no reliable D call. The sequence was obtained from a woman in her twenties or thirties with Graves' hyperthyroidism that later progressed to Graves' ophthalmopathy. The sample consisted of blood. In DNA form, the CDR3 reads TGTGCCAGCAGCTTGGGCAAGGATGGCTACACCTTC. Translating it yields CASSLGKDGYTF.